The present T cell receptor beta chain was sequenced within a study of blood T cells in healthy people across ages. Primed by a sample-barcoded 5' primer and a J-beta primer mix, a second PCR proceeded for about 7 to 12 cycles. TCRdb re-derived calls from the 5' RACE reads in MiXCR, one entry per CDR3 protein. The sample comprises about 1.5 million distinct CDR3 sequences, roughly 40% of which are singletons, and roughly 7.9% rests with the top ten. Trimming stripped 4 bases from V and 0 bases from J, with 9 bases between. The CDR3 has 14 residues. Germline assignment: CDR1 MNHNY and CDR2 SVGAGI (reference sequence). Study findings and constraints: Among long-lived donors, naive CD4+ cells were more numerous and diversity higher than in aged donors. Investigators viewed diversity estimates from one million T cells as underestimates, the study reported. No conclusive comparison of naive versus antigen-experienced cells was possible with unsorted PBMCs.

This clonotype was detected a few times. Antigen: not known. The gene calls are TRBV6-6 and TRBJ1-2; perhaps TRBD1 as D (6 bases). The source is a woman between 18 and 29 years old in good health. Sequencing was carried out using blood. CDR3 region: CASSSGQTNYGYTF. CDR3 coding DNA: TGTGCCAGCAGTTCCGGACAGACTAACTATGGCTACACCTTC.